The rows below give T cell receptor beta chains drawn from one sample of a study of chemoradiotherapy in HPV16-positive cancers. Assay used: immunoSEQ multiplex PCR; TCRdb lists only in-frame clones, some missing. The table shows some 28,000 clones, with 75% to 90% occurring only once. The input for sequencing was blood, taken from a patient who underwent chemoradiotherapy. The receptor source for this set is a human donor with HPV-associated anogenital cancer. CDR3s include the opening cysteine and the closing phenylalanine or tryptophan. The D gene is left open where the match is weak. Not all rows give a size; the values are once, few, many and, for expanded clones, a class.

clone_size j_call d_call v_call cdr3_aa cdr3_nt
. TRBJ2-3 TRBD2 TRBV7-9 CASSTGGAVSTDTQYF TGTGCCAGCAGCACGGGGGGAGCGGTAAGCACAGATACGCAGTATTTT
. TRBJ2-3 . TRBV5-1 CASSFSLDGVQYF TGCGCCAGCAGCTTCTCCCTTGACGGGGTGCAGTATTTT
. TRBJ1-4 . TRBV10-3 CAISELGRRDEKLFF TGTGCCATCAGTGAGTTGGGACGCCGCGATGAAAAACTGTTTTTT
. TRBJ1-5 . TRBV5-1 CASSLMGGRQPQHF TGCGCCAGCAGCTTGATGGGAGGGAGGCAGCCCCAGCATTTT
. TRBJ2-5 . TRBV7-2 CASSLEAQVWTQYF TGTGCCAGCAGCTTAGAAGCACAGGTCTGGACCCAGTACTTC
. TRBJ2-4 . TRBV4-1 CASSQLGRAAKNIQYF TGCGCCAGCAGCCAATTAGGCAGGGCAGCCAAAAACATTCAGTACTTC
. TRBJ1-2 . TRBV4-1 CASSQDMGRPQLPGYGYTF TGCGCCAGCAGCCAAGATATGGGAAGGCCCCAGCTTCCAGGCTATGGCTACACCTTC
. TRBJ2-5 . TRBV7-6 CASSFRGYQETQYF TGTGCCAGCAGCTTTAGGGGGTACCAAGAGACCCAGTACTTC
few TRBJ1-2 TRBD1 TRBV5-8 CASSLGQGHYGYTF TGTGCCAGCAGCTTGGGACAGGGCCACTATGGCTACACCTTC
. TRBJ2-5 TRBD2 TRBV6-5 CASSYGGGQFEETQYF TGTGCCAGCAGTTACGGCGGGGGGCAATTCGAAGAGACCCAGTACTTC
. TRBJ2-3 TRBD2 TRBV7-9 CASSLASGGTDTQYF TGTGCCAGCAGCTTAGCTAGCGGGGGCACAGATACGCAGTATTTT
. TRBJ1-1 TRBD1 TRBV30 CAWSDPTGGSTFF TGTGCCTGGAGTGACCCGACAGGGGGTAGTACTTTCTTT
. TRBJ1-5 . TRBV27 CASSFQGKNQPQHF TGTGCCAGCAGTTTCCAGGGTAAGAATCAGCCCCAGCATTTT
. TRBJ2-2 TRBD2 TRBV9 CASSVSFGSGGLTGELFF TGTGCCAGCAGCGTATCTTTCGGGTCGGGGGGGCTCACCGGGGAGCTGTTTTTT
. TRBJ1-2 TRBD1 TRBV7-2 CASSTKGSGGGGYTF TGTGCCAGCAGCACAAAGGGGTCAGGGGGCGGTGGCTACACCTTC
. TRBJ1-6 . TRBV6-1 CASSAGSSYNSPLHF TGTGCCAGCAGTGCAGGGAGCTCCTATAATTCACCCCTCCACTTT
. TRBJ1-2 TRBD1 TRBV29-1 CSVELGQGVSEDTF TGCAGCGTTGAATTGGGACAGGGGGTATCGGAAGACACCTTC
. TRBJ2-1 . TRBV11-3 CASSLGTGQNYNEQFF TGTGCCAGCAGCTTAGGAACAGGGCAGAACTACAATGAGCAGTTCTTC
. TRBJ1-5 . TRBV19 CASSIVHGGMGMPQHF TGTGCCAGTAGTATAGTTCACGGGGGGATGGGGATGCCCCAGCATTTT
. TRBJ1-5 . TRBV5-1 CASSYGTDQPQHF TGCGCCAGCAGCTACGGGACCGATCAGCCCCAGCATTTT
. TRBJ2-3 . TRBV4-1 CASSPRAQADTQYF TGCGCCAGCAGCCCCCGGGCTCAAGCAGATACGCAGTATTTT
. TRBJ1-2 . TRBV6-5 CASKDQGTDGYTF TGTGCCAGCAAAGATCAGGGGACGGATGGCTACACCTTC
. TRBJ1-2 . TRBV19 CASSIRESGGYTF TGTGCCAGTAGTATCCGGGAGTCTGGTGGCTACACCTTC
. TRBJ2-1 TRBD1 TRBV15 CATSRRTGAGNEQFF TGTGCCACCAGCCGACGGACAGGGGCGGGCAATGAGCAGTTCTTC
. TRBJ2-2 TRBD1 TRBV7-7 CASSPLGGTGTGELFF TGTGCCAGCAGCCCCCTGGGTGGGACAGGGACCGGGGAGCTGTTTTTT
. TRBJ2-5 . TRBV7-2 CASSLLRFAGALGETQYF TGTGCCAGCAGCTTATTACGGTTTGCGGGGGCCCTCGGGGAGACCCAGTACTTC
. TRBJ1-3 . TRBV4-1 CASSPRTDSSGNTIYF TGCGCCAGCAGCCCTCGGACAGATAGCTCTGGAAACACCATATATTTT
. TRBJ2-4 . TRBV2 CASSTLSPLAKNIQYF TGTGCCAGCAGTACCCTGAGTCCACTAGCCAAAAACATTCAGTACTTC
once TRBJ2-5 TRBD1 TRBV23-1 CASSLTDRGPYQETQYF TGCGCCAGCAGTCTAACAGACAGGGGACCGTACCAAGAGACCCAGTACTTC
. TRBJ1-2 . TRBV19 CASSMGIRDGYTF TGTGCCAGTAGTATGGGGATAAGGGATGGCTACACCTTC
few TRBJ1-1 . TRBV6-5 CASTRRGVNTEAFF TGTGCCAGCACCCGACGAGGGGTGAACACTGAAGCTTTCTTT
. TRBJ2-5 . TRBV10-3 CAAKGQTGTNPEETQYF TGTGCCGCGAAAGGACAGACCGGGACTAACCCCGAAGAGACCCAGTACTTC
. TRBJ1-5 . TRBV28 CASSPIPDFRSNQPQHF TGTGCCAGCAGCCCTATCCCTGATTTCAGGAGCAATCAGCCCCAGCATTTT
. TRBJ2-3 TRBD1 TRBV6-1 CASSEGDRVRGTDTQYF TGTGCCAGCAGTGAAGGGGACAGGGTGCGTGGCACAGATACGCAGTATTTT
once TRBJ1-1 . TRBV29-1 CSVEGSLPEAFF TGCAGCGTTGAAGGCAGTCTGCCTGAAGCTTTCTTT
. TRBJ2-2 TRBD2 TRBV7-9 CASSSPRRGGRTGELFF TGTGCCAGCAGCTCCCCCCGGCGGGGGGGCCGAACCGGGGAGCTGTTTTTT
. TRBJ2-1 . TRBV2 CASSVSVYNEQFF TGTGCCAGCAGTGTATCCGTTTACAATGAGCAGTTCTTC
. TRBJ1-1 . TRBV30 CAWSVGLGVEAFF TGTGCCTGGAGTGTAGGCCTCGGGGTCGAAGCTTTCTTT